Below are 18 T cell receptor beta chains sequenced from a single sample in a study of T cell responses to AZD1222 COVID-19 vaccine. The data were produced by immunoSEQ multiplex PCR, yet TCRdb's version contains in-frame clones alone and is incomplete. The sample has 65,000 to 75,000 clones, roughly 75% seen once. This specimen consisted of peripheral blood, obtained 28 days after the second AZD1222 dose. These receptors all come from an adult who received the AZD1222 COVID-19 vaccine.

This chain connects TRBV7-9 to TRBJ1-6; D is possibly TRBD1 (6 bases). Per the germline V gene, CDR1 is SEHNR and CDR2 is FQNEAQ (reference sequence). The CDR3 length is 15 residues. The V gene lost 4 bases and the J gene lost 7 bases, with 14 bases spanning the gap. The CDR3, as DNA: TGTGCCAGCAGCTCGGACAGCTGGGTCAATTCACCCCTCCACTTT. Protein: CASSSDSWVNSPLHF.

This clone was seen a handful of times. The chain uses TRBV3-1 (or the pseudogene TRBV3-2) and TRBJ2-5; TRBD1 aligns across 8 bases. The V and J ends lost 5 bases and 3 bases, in that order; junction bases with no gene match: 11. The CDR3 is made up of 16 amino acids. Germline V gene sequence: CDR1 LGHDT, CDR2 YNNKEL (reference sequence). CDR3 coding DNA: TGTGCCAGCAGCTCCATGGCAGGGGGCTTAAAAGAGACCCAGTACTTC. This sequence encodes CASSSMAGGLKETQYF.

The chain carries TRBV5-8 and TRBJ2-7, with D possibly matching TRBD1 (6 bases). With 5 bases removed from V and 9 bases from J, the gap between germline ends came to 18 bases. CDR3 length: 13 residues. Germline V CDR1 and CDR2: SGHTS, YDEGEE. The CDR3 DNA sequence: TGTGCCAGCAGTCCAAGCTACAGGGCTCGGCAGTACTTC. Its translation: CASSPSYRARQYF.

The CDR3 region has the DNA TGTGCCAGCAGTGAAGCGCGAGGGCAGGGACTTTGGGCCCAGCATTTT. Protein sequence: CASSEARGQGLWAQHF. The chain employs TRBV2 and TRBJ1-5; weak D call: TRBD1 (5 bases). Germline CDR1 reads SNHLY; CDR2 reads FYNNEI. The CDR3 is 16 residues long. Trimming pared 0 bases from V and 11 bases from J, leaving 20 bases between.

This clone appeared once. The J gene is TRBJ1-2, the V gene TRBV6-5; TRBD1 is a possible D gene (6 bases). V was pared by 1 base and J by 7 bases, with 10 bases between. This CDR3 is built from 13 residues. The V gene's germline CDR1 is MNHEY and CDR2 SVGAGI. This CDR3 reads CASSYYGQSGYTF. The CDR3 DNA reads TGTGCCAGCAGTTACTACGGACAGTCTGGCTACACCTTC.

The chain couples TRBV19 to TRBJ2-3, with D perhaps matching TRBD1 (5 bases). CDR3 size: 14 residues. Germline CDR1 reads LNHDA; CDR2 reads SQIVND (reference sequence). Trimming shortened V by 6 bases and J by 1 base, and 11 bases separated the two germline ends. The CDR3 sequence: CASRGLVGTDTQYF. CDR3 DNA: TGTGCCAGTAGGGGGCTAGTCGGCACAGATACGCAGTATTTT.

This sequence joins TRBV19 and TRBJ2-3, with 13 bases that match TRBD2. The CDR3 length is 17 residues. The germline V gene encodes CDR1 LNHDA and CDR2 SQIVND (reference sequence). The trim removed 3 bases at V and 6 bases at J, leaving 9 bases unmatched. Written as DNA, the CDR3 is TGTGCCAGTAGTATGGGGACTAGCGGGGTCCGAAGGGATACGCAGTATTTT. Protein product: CASSMGTSGVRRDTQYF.

The CDR3 DNA sequence: TGTGCCAGCAGCTTGGAACAGGGTGTCCACAATGAGCAGTTCTTC. Amino acids: CASSLEQGVHNEQFF. V gene TRBV5-8 combines with J gene TRBJ2-1, with D maybe TRBD1 (6 bases). The ends were cut back, 0 bases at V and 5 bases at J, with 12 bases in the middle. Germline-derived CDR1 and CDR2 are SGHTS and YDEGEE. CDR3 length: 15 amino acids.

The chain employs TRBV18 and TRBJ1-4; unclear D gene. Germline V gene data show CDR1 as KGHSH and CDR2 as LQKENI. The CDR3 covers 15 residues. V lost 0 bases and J lost 10, with 15 bases in between. The CDR3 coding sequence is TGTGCCAGCTCACCACCTACCGACTTGTCGGGAAAACTGTTTTTT. This gives the protein CASSPPTDLSGKLFF.

The V call is TRBV3-1 (or the pseudogene TRBV3-2), the J call TRBJ2-3, with no clear D. This CDR3 contains 12 residues. The V end lost 2 bases, the J end lost 6 bases, and 6 bases lay between the germline ends. CDR1 is LGHDT and CDR2 is YNNKEL in the germline V gene (reference sequence). The CDR3, as DNA: TGTGCCAGCAGCCAACTTGCGGATACGCAGTATTTT. Its protein is CASSQLADTQYF.

This chain connects TRBV4-3 to TRBJ2-3, with D possibly being TRBD2 (6 bases). The germline V gene has CDR1 LGHNA and CDR2 YSLEER. The CDR3 totals 15 residues. The V end lost 1 base, the J end lost 11 bases, and 19 bases lay between the germline ends. The CDR3 DNA reads as TGCGCCAGCAGCCAAGCCTGGGACTCGGTTCGGGAGCAGTATTTT. This encodes CASSQAWDSVREQYF.

DNA of the CDR3: TGTGCCAGTAGGAAAGCGGGAGAGGGAGATACGCAGTATTTT. As protein: CASRKAGEGDTQYF. The rearrangement links TRBV19 to TRBJ2-3; TRBD2 agrees at 8 bases. The CDR3 covers 14 residues. J gave up 5 bases and V 6 bases, and 7 bases lay outside the gene matches. Germline CDR1 is LNHDA and CDR2 is SQIVND (reference sequence).

This clone was picked up a small number of times. The rearrangement links TRBV7-8 to TRBJ2-6; D ambiguous. There are 16 residues in the CDR3. Germline V gene data show CDR1 as SGHVS and CDR2 as FQNEAQ. Trimming cost V 0 bases and J 4 bases, with 10 bases left between them. CDR3 DNA sequence: TGTGCCAGCAGCTTAGCGGGCAATCCCGGGGCCAACGTCCTGACTTTC. This codes for CASSLAGNPGANVLTF.

The rearrangement uses TRBV5-8 and TRBJ2-3; D remains ambiguous. CDR3 size: 12 residues. The germline gives CDR1 SGHTS, CDR2 YDEGEE. V shed 2 bases and J shed 3 bases, with 4 bases lying between them. The CDR3 reads CASSFRTDTQYF. CDR3 bases: TGTGCCAGCAGCTTCCGGACAGATACGCAGTATTTT.

The chain links TRBV3-1 (or the pseudogene TRBV3-2) to TRBJ2-1; no clear D. CDR3 length equals 15 residues. CDR1 and CDR2 (germline): LGHDT, YNNKEL (reference sequence). Trimming cost V 1 base and J 1 base, with 8 bases left between them. CDR3 residues: CASSQVTGSYNEQFF. CDR3 bases: TGTGCCAGCAGCCAAGTCACCGGTTCCTACAATGAGCAGTTCTTC.

V usage is TRBV7-2 and J usage is TRBJ2-7, with TRBD2 as a possible D gene (5 bases). The CDR3 totals 15 residues. V lost 0 bases and J lost 0, with 9 bases in between. In germline, CDR1 is SGHTA, CDR2 FQGNSA. The CDR3: CASSLAVGSSYEQYF. The CDR3 coding sequence is TGTGCCAGCAGCTTAGCGGTAGGGAGCTCCTACGAGCAGTACTTC.

The chain carries TRBV5-6 and TRBJ2-2; D unresolved. The CDR3 extends over 13 amino acids. Germline V gene data show CDR1 as SGHDT and CDR2 as YYEEEE. Between the trimmed V and J ends, which lost 4 bases and 6 bases, there was a span of 10 bases. CDR3 in amino acids: CASSPRSSGELFF. The CDR3, as DNA: TGTGCCAGCAGCCCCCGTAGCTCCGGGGAGCTGTTTTTT.

The chain employs TRBV28 and TRBJ2-5, with TRBD1 as a possible D gene (5 bases). Germline loops: CDR1 MDHEN, CDR2 SYDVKM. This CDR3 comprises 15 residues. V lost 2 bases and J 5 bases, leaving 15 bases between the germline ends. The CDR3 nucleotides are TGTGCCAGCAGTTTACCCGACCGACCAGGGGAGACCCAGTACTTC. It is translated as CASSLPDRPGETQYF.